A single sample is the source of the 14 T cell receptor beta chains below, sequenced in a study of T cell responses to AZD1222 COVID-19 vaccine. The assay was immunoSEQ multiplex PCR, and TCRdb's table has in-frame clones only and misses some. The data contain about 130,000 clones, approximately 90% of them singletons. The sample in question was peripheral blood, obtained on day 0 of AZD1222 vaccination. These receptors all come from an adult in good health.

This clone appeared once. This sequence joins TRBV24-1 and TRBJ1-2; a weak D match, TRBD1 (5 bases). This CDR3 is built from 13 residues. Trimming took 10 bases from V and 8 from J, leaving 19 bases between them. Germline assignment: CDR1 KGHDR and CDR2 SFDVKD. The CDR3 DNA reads TGTGCCACGAGACGGGGCCCCGGATACGGCTACACCTTC. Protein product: CATRRGPGYGYTF.

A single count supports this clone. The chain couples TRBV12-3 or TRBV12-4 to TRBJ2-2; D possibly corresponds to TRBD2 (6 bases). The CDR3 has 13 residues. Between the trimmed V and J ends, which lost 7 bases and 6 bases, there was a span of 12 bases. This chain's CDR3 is CASTQRVSGELFF. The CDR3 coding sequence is TGTGCCAGCACGCAGCGGGTATCCGGGGAGCTGTTTTTT.

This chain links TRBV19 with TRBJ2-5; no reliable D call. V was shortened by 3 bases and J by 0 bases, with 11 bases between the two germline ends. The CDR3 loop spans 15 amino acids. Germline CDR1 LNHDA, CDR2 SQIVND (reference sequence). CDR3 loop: CASSIRIAHQETQYF. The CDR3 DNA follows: TGTGCCAGTAGTATTCGAATAGCTCACCAAGAGACCCAGTACTTC.

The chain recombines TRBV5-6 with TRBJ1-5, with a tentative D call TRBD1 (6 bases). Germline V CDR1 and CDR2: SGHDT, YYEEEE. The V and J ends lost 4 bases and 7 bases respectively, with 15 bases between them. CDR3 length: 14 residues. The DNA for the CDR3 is TGTGCCAGCAGCAAGGGGGAGGTGAGCCAGCCCCAGCATTTT. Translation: CASSKGEVSQPQHF.

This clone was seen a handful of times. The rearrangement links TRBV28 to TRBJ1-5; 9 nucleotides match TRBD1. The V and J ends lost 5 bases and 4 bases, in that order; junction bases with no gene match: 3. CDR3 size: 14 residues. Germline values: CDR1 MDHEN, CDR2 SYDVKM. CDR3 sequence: CASSMGQGNQPQHF. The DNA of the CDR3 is TGTGCCAGCAGTATGGGACAGGGAAATCAGCCCCAGCATTTT.

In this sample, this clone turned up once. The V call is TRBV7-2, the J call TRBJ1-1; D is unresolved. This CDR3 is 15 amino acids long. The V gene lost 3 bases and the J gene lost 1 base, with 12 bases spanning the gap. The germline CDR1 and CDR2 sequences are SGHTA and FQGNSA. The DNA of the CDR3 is TGTGCCAGCAGCTTCCAACGAAGGGCGAACACTGAAGCTTTCTTT. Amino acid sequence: CASSFQRRANTEAFF.

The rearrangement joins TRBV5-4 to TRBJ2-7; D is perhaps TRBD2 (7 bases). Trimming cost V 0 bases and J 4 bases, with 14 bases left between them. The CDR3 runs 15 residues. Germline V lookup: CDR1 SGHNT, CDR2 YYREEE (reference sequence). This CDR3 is CASSLEAGAGYEQYF. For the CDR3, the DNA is TGTGCCAGCAGCTTGGAGGCGGGGGCTGGATACGAGCAGTACTTC.

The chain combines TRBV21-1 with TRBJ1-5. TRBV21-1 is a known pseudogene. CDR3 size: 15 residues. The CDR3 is CASLASVSSNQPQHF. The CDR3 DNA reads TGTGCCAGCCTTGCCTCGGTTAGTAGCAATCAGCCCCAGCATTTT.

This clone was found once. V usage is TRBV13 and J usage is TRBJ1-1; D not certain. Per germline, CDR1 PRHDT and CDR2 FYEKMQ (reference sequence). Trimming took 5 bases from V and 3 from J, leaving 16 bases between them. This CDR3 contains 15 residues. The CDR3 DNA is TGTGCCAGCAGCCCGGAGGAAGCCGGTGACACTGAAGCTTTCTTT. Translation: CASSPEEAGDTEAFF.

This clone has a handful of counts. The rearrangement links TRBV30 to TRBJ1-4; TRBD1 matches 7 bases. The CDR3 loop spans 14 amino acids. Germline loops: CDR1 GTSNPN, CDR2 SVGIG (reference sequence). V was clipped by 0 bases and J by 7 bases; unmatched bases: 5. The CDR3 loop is CAWSVNRGTEKLFF. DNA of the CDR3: TGTGCCTGGAGTGTAAACAGGGGAACTGAAAAACTGTTTTTT.

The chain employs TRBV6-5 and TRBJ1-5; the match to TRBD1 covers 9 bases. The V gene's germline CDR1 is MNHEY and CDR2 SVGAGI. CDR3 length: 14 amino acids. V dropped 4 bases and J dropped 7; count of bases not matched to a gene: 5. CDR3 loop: CASSSGQGLQPQHF. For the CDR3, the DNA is TGTGCCAGCAGTTCAGGACAGGGGTTACAGCCCCAGCATTTT.

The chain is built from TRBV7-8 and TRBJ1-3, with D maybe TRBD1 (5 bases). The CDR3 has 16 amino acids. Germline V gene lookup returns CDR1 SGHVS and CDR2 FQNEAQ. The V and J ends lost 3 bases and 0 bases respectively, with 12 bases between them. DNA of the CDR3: TGTGCCAGCAGCTTTAGCAGCACAGGCTCTGGAAACACCATATATTTT. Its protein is CASSFSSTGSGNTIYF.

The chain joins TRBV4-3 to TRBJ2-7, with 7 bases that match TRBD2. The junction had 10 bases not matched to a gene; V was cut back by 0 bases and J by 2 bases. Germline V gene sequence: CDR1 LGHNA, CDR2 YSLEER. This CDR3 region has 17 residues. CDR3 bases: TGCGCCAGCAGCCAAGACCCTCGGGGAAGCGGGGCCTACGAGCAGTACTTC. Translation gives CASSQDPRGSGAYEQYF.

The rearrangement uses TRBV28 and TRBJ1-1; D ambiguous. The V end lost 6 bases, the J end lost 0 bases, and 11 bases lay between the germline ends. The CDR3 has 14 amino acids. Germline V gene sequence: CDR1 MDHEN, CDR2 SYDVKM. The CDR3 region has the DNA TGTGCCAGCAGAGGAAGACACCTGAACACTGAAGCTTTCTTT. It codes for CASRGRHLNTEAFF.